The table lists the clone carrying this T cell receptor (beta chain) with a few counts. Its antigen is not known. Investigators reverse transcribed all isolated RNA, so they sequenced expressed TCRB transcripts. Using immunoSEQ multiplex PCR, the repertoire was profiled, and TCRdb retains in-frame clones only, with some absent. The table lists hundreds of thousands of clones, around 12% of them singletons. The record originates from a study of beta chain features in type 1 diabetes. Germline loops: CDR1 MGHRA, CDR2 YSYEKL. There are 14 residues in the CDR3. V dropped 0 bases and J dropped 4 bases, with 7 bases sitting between them. Findings and limits, study-wide: In all four CD4+ subsets, TCRB CDR3 length was significantly, moderately reduced in type 1 diabetes.

Sequencing was done on a sample of naive CD4+ T cells from blood. The rearrangement uses TRBV4-1 and TRBJ2-1; TRBD1 might be the D (6 bases). The origin of this receptor is a man younger than 35 in good health. The CDR3 DNA follows: TGCGCCAGCAGCCAAGAACAGGGTTACAATGAGCAGTTCTTC. It specifies CASSQEQGYNEQFF.